The 6 T cell receptor beta chains given below trace back to one sample, sequenced in a study of human T cells and chemical hapten exposure. Time point given: patch test 2, 6 weeks after DPC sensitization. Treatment noted: therapeutic diphenylcyclopropenone sensitization with weekly scalp DPC. TCRdb reprocessed the RACE reads with MiXCR, giving one entry per CDR3 protein. The sample yields some 71,000 distinct CDR3 sequences, approximately 10% seen once. The sequencing used whole blood, collected in connection with sensitization to the hapten diphenylcyclopropenone (DPC). These receptors all come from a woman aged 50 to 65 with alopecia areata. Some clones in this sample may be carry-over from other donors' samples.

Many counts were recorded for this clonotype. The rearrangement links TRBV11-2 to TRBJ2-2, with a tentative D call TRBD2 (5 bases). In germline, CDR1 is SGHAT, CDR2 FQNNGV. There are 14 residues in the CDR3. V gave up 6 bases and J gave up 3 bases, with 11 bases separating them. The chain's CDR3 is CASRSLRDTGELFF. CDR3 in DNA: TGTGCCAGCAGATCATTGCGGGACACCGGGGAGCTGTTTTTT.

Concerning this clonotype: Just one base apart from a much larger clone, this may be a read error. The rearrangement joins TRBV29-1 to TRBJ1-1; D is unclear. CDR1 is SQVTM and CDR2 is ANQGSEA in the germline V gene. The CDR3 covers 13 residues. Trimming took 2 bases from V and 0 from J, leaving 7 bases between them. CDR3 sequence: CSVETGVNTEAFF. CDR3 in DNA: TGCAGCGTTGAAACCGGGGTGAACACTGAAGCTTTCTTT.

The table lists this clonotype with many counts. The chain combines TRBV7-3 with TRBJ2-1, with TRBD2 matching over 7 bases. The V and J ends lost 5 bases and 6 bases, in that order; junction bases with no gene match: 16. CDR3 size: 17 residues. Per germline, CDR1 SGHTA and CDR2 FQGTGA. The DNA of the CDR3 is TGTGCCAGCAGCGGGAACGTCGGAGGGGAGGGAAGCAATGAGCAGTTCTTC. It codes for CASSGNVGGEGSNEQFF.

This clonotype was recorded a few times. This chain uses TRBV3-1 with TRBJ2-3; possibly TRBD2 for D (6 bases). Germline CDR1 reads LGHDT; CDR2 reads YNNKEL (reference sequence). Trimming left V 1 base short and J 5 bases short, with 13 bases between. CDR3 length equals 15 residues. Here the CDR3 reads CASSQGRRAGDTQYF. The CDR3 coding sequence is TGTGCCAGCAGCCAAGGAAGGAGGGCTGGAGATACGCAGTATTTT.

This clonotype showed up many times. V and J are TRBV5-1 and TRBJ2-1; the D gene is possibly TRBD2 (6 bases). CDR3 length: 12 residues. The germline V gene encodes CDR1 SGHRS and CDR2 YFSETQ. With 7 bases removed from V and 6 bases from J, the gap between germline ends came to 11 bases. The CDR3 spells CASRLGGNEQFF. In DNA, the CDR3 is TGCGCCAGCCGTTTGGGGGGCAATGAGCAGTTCTTC.

This chain connects TRBV3-1 to TRBJ1-1, with unresolved D. Trimming took off 1 base at V and 9 bases at J, with 12 bases between the two ends. CDR3 length: 13 residues. Germline CDR1 and CDR2: LGHDT and YNNKEL (reference sequence). CDR3 in DNA: TGTGCCAGCAGCCAAGGAGAGAATGGCAAAGCTTTCTTT. Its translation is CASSQGENGKAFF.